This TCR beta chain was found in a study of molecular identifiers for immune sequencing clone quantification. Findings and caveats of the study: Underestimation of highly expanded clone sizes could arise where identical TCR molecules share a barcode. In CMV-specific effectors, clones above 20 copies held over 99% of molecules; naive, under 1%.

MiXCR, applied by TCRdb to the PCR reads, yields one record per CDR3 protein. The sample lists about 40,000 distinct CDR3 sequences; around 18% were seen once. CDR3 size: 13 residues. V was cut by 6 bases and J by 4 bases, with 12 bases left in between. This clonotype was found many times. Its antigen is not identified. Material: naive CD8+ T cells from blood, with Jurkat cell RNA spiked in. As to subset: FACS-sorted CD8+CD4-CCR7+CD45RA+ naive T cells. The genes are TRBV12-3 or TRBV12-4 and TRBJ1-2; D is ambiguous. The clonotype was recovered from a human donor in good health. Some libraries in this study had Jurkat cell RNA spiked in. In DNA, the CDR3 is TGTGCCAGCAGACCGGGGTCTGGCTATGGCTACACCTTC. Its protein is CASRPGSGYGYTF.